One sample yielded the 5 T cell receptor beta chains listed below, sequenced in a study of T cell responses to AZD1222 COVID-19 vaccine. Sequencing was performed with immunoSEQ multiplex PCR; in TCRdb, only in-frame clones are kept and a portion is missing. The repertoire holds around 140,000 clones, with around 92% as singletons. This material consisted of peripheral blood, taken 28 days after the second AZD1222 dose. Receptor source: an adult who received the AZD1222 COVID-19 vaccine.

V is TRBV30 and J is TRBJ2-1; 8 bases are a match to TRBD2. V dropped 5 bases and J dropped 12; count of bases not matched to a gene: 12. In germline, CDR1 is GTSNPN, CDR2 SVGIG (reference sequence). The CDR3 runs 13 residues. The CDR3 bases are TGTGCCTGGTGCCTAGCGGGTGCCAGCCCGCAGTTCTTC. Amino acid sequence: CAWCLAGASPQFF.

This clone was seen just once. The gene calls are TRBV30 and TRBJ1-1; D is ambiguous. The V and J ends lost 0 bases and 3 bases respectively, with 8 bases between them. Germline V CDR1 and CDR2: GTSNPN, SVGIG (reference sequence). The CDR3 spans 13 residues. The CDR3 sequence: CAWSVSRDTEAFF. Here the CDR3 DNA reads TGTGCCTGGAGTGTTTCCCGGGACACTGAAGCTTTCTTT.

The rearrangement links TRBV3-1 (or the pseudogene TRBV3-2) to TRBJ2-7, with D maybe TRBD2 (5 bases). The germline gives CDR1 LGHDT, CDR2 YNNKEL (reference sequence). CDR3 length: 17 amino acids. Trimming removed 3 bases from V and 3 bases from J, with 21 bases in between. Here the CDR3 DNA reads TGTGCCAGCAGCCACCGACTCCGGGGAGAGCCTAACTACGAGCAGTACTTC. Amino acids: CASSHRLRGEPNYEQYF.

CDR3 nucleotide sequence: TGTGCCAGCGCGATTGGGGGTTTCAGCTCCTACGAGCAGTACTTC. It specifies CASAIGGFSSYEQYF. The chain employs TRBV6-5 and TRBJ2-7, with D tentatively TRBD1 or TRBD2 (5 bases each). The CDR3 is 15 amino acids. Trimming pared 8 bases from V and 0 bases from J, leaving 17 bases between. The germline CDR1 and CDR2 sequences are MNHEY and SVGAGI.

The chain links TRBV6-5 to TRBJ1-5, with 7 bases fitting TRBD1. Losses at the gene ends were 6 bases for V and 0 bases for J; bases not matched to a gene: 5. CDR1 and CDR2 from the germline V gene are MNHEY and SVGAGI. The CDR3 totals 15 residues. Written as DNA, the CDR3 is TGTGCCAGCAGAGAGACAGGGCTTAGCAATCAGCCCCAGCATTTT. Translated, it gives CASRETGLSNQPQHF.